The 24 T cell receptor beta chains below were found in one sample sequenced in a study of response to subunit inactivated influenza vaccine. TCRdb processed the RT-PCR reads anew with MiXCR; each CDR3 protein has one entry. The table lists 150,000 to 200,000 distinct CDR3 sequences, around 9.2% of them singletons. The specimen comprised non-naive T cells sorted from PBMCs, sampled on the day of vaccination. These receptors originate from a middle-aged man who received an inactivated influenza vaccine.

This clonotype was counted between two and nine times. The CDR3 DNA reads as TGCAGTGCTCCATGGGGGGGTTCCAATGAGCAGTTCTTC. Protein sequence: CSAPWGGSNEQFF. V gene TRBV20-1 combines with J gene TRBJ2-1, with TRBD2 identical over 7 bases. This CDR3 is 13 amino acids long. V lost 5 bases, J lost 6 bases, and 7 bases stayed unmatched. Germline V lookup: CDR1 DFQATT, CDR2 SNEGSKA (reference sequence).

The chain has TRBV7-2 and TRBJ2-1, with TRBD2 matching over 7 bases. Germline V gene data show CDR1 as SGHTA and CDR2 as FQGNSA. The CDR3 has 11 amino acids. V dropped 5 bases and J dropped 10; count of bases not matched to a gene: 2. The CDR3, as DNA: TGTGCCAGCAGCATACTAGCGGAGCAGTTCTTC. Protein: CASSILAEQFF.

This clonotype was detected many times. J is TRBJ2-7 and V is TRBV4-3, with D possibly TRBD1 on 5 matching bases. V was pared by 0 bases and J by 3 bases, with 12 bases between. Germline assignment: CDR1 LGHNA and CDR2 YSLEER. The CDR3 is made up of 15 amino acids. The CDR3 sequence: CASSQDAQGDYEQYF. CDR3 DNA sequence: TGCGCCAGCAGCCAAGATGCCCAGGGTGACTACGAGCAGTACTTC.

This clonotype has ten or more counts. The chain links TRBV24-1 to TRBJ2-1, with 8 bases lining up with TRBD2. The ends lost 6 bases at V and 6 bases at J; junction bases unmatched: 9. Germline CDR1 is KGHDR and CDR2 is SFDVKD. The CDR3 contains 15 residues. CDR3 coding DNA: TGTGCCACCAGTTCGCAGCGGGAGATCACCAATGAGCAGTTCTTC. Protein sequence: CATSSQREITNEQFF.

The V gene is TRBV27, the J gene TRBJ1-2, with 7 nucleotides matching TRBD1. The CDR3 sequence is 15 residues long. Looked up from germline, CDR1 is MNHEY and CDR2 is SMNVEV (reference sequence). Trimming removed 5 bases from V and 4 bases from J; junction bases left unmatched: 10. CDR3 residues: CASSPKLTGFYGYTF. As DNA, the CDR3 is TGTGCCAGCAGTCCCAAACTGACAGGGTTCTATGGCTACACCTTC.

This clonotype has more than one count but fewer than ten. At one end, the junction sequence differs from germline, possibly due to a read error. DNA for the CDR3: TGTGCCAGTACAGAGAACTCTGAAGCTTTCTTT. Encoded protein: CASTENSEAFF. V is TRBV28 and J is TRBJ1-1; D gene unclear. Germline V gene data show CDR1 as MDHEN and CDR2 as SYDVKM. This CDR3 contains 11 residues.

This clonotype came up many times. The rearrangement joins TRBV7-2 to TRBJ1-3; D is ambiguous. Trimming took 1 base from V and 3 from J, leaving 10 bases between them. Germline V lookup: CDR1 SGHTA, CDR2 FQGNSA. This CDR3 has 15 residues. Written as DNA, the CDR3 is TGTGCCAGCAGCTTAGAGATCCGGAGTGGAAACACCATATATTTT. The encoded protein is CASSLEIRSGNTIYF.

This clonotype was seen ten or more times. The CDR3, as DNA: TGTGCCAGCAGCTTAGCTCGGACAGGGTGGGATCAGTACTTC. It yields the protein CASSLARTGWDQYF. The J gene is TRBJ2-7, the V gene TRBV11-2, with 8 bases lining up with TRBD1. V lost 1 base, J lost 10 bases, and 9 bases stayed unmatched. The CDR3 totals 14 residues. Per germline, CDR1 SGHAT and CDR2 FQNNGV.

This clonotype was seen only a few times. The CDR3: CASSVGTASYGYTF. CDR3 coding DNA: TGTGCCAGCAGCGTAGGCACAGCGTCCTATGGCTACACCTTC. V gene TRBV9 combines with J gene TRBJ1-2; D is unclear. Germline CDR1 is SGDLS and CDR2 is YYNGEE. The V and J ends lost 0 bases and 4 bases respectively, with 10 bases between them. CDR3 length: 14 amino acids.

This clonotype appeared a few times. This chain uses TRBV4-3 with TRBJ2-1; no clear D. This CDR3 contains 11 residues. V was cut by 1 base and J by 10 bases, with 5 bases left in between. From germline, CDR1 is LGHNA and CDR2 YSLEER. CDR3 amino acids: CASSQGQEQFF. The CDR3 bases are TGCGCCAGCAGCCAAGGCCAGGAGCAGTTCTTC.

The chain joins TRBV6-5 to TRBJ2-6; no clear D. Trimming took 6 bases from V and 0 from J, leaving 3 bases between them. The CDR3 is 13 residues long. Germline V gene sequence: CDR1 MNHEY, CDR2 SVGAGI. The CDR3 DNA reads TGTGCCAGCAGAGACTCTGGGGCCAACGTCCTGACTTTC. This gives the protein CASRDSGANVLTF.

This clonotype was seen only a few times. J is TRBJ2-1 and V is TRBV4-3, with 11 bases matching TRBD2. Germline CDR1 LGHNA, CDR2 YSLEER. CDR3 length: 16 amino acids. V was pared by 4 bases and J by 4 bases, with 6 bases of the junction left unmatched. CDR3 sequence reads: CASSLLAGGHYNEQFF. For the CDR3, the DNA is TGCGCCAGCAGCCTCCTAGCGGGGGGCCATTACAATGAGCAGTTCTTC.

This clonotype was picked up many times. This chain links TRBV29-1 with TRBJ2-5, with D unclear. The CDR3 has 12 amino acids. The V end was cut by 4 bases, the J end by 2 bases, with 8 bases between. Looked up from germline, CDR1 is SQVTM and CDR2 is ANQGSEA. The CDR3 sequence: CSVAGAQETQYF. The CDR3 coding sequence is TGCAGCGTTGCAGGCGCTCAAGAGACCCAGTACTTC.

The rearrangement links TRBV9 to TRBJ2-1; D could derive from TRBD1 or TRBD2 (5 bases each). The V gene's germline CDR1 is SGDLS and CDR2 YYNGEE. Trimming cost V 5 bases and J 4 bases, with 22 bases left between them. The CDR3 has 17 residues. CDR3 residues: CASRPGPPLYWYNEQFF. CDR3 DNA: TGTGCCAGCAGGCCGGGACCACCACTATATTGGTACAATGAGCAGTTCTTC.

The chain links TRBV15 to TRBJ2-5; tentatively, D is TRBD1 (6 bases). The V end lost 5 bases, the J end lost 2 bases, and 15 bases lay between the germline ends. The CDR3 length is 15 residues. Germline assignment: CDR1 LNHNV and CDR2 YYDKDF (reference sequence). As DNA, the CDR3 is TGTGCCACCAGCGGAAGGGCAGGGGAACAAGAGACCCAGTACTTC. Its translation is CATSGRAGEQETQYF.

This clonotype was counted many times. The chain employs TRBV12-3 or TRBV12-4 and TRBJ2-5, with D tentatively TRBD1 (5 bases). Trimming took off 6 bases at V and 9 bases at J, with 17 bases between the two ends. This CDR3 is built from 13 residues. DNA of the CDR3: TGTGCCAGCAGGGAGACAGTGGGTCTGGCCCAGTACTTC. Encoded protein: CASRETVGLAQYF.

This clonotype has at least ten counts. The chain recombines TRBV5-5 with TRBJ2-1; D may be TRBD2 (5 bases). Germline CDR1 reads SGHKS; CDR2 reads YYEKEE (reference sequence). The CDR3 has 14 residues. V was shortened by 6 bases and J by 0 bases, with 10 bases between the two germline ends. The CDR3 DNA is TGTGCCAGCACTGGCCTAGCCTCCTACAATGAGCAGTTCTTC. Translation gives CASTGLASYNEQFF.

The sample holds many counts of this clonotype. The CDR3 nucleotides read TGCGCCAGCAGCTTGGCTAGCGGGGGGGCCCAAGAGACCCAGTACTTC. It encodes CASSLASGGAQETQYF. The chain is built from TRBV5-1 and TRBJ2-5, with 12 bases fitting TRBD2. The ends lost 0 bases at V and 1 base at J; junction bases unmatched: 1. This CDR3 is built from 16 residues. Per germline, CDR1 SGHRS and CDR2 YFSETQ.

The chain has TRBV21-1 and TRBJ2-4; the table's D call of TRBD1 was not tested on the DNA. TRBV21-1 is reported as a pseudogene. CDR3 length equals 17 residues. DNA for the CDR3: TGTGCCAGCAGCAGCACGTGGGGGGGGCGGAGGAGAAACATTCAGTACTTC. It codes for CASSSTWGGRRRNIQYF.

J is TRBJ2-1 and V is TRBV28; perhaps TRBD2 as D (6 bases). Germline V gives CDR1 MDHEN, CDR2 SYDVKM. The CDR3 covers 15 residues. The V end was cut by 6 bases, the J end by 4 bases, with 16 bases between. The CDR3 region has the DNA TGTGCCAGCAGCCTAACCGGGACTGCTTACAATGAGCAGTTCTTC. Translated, it gives CASSLTGTAYNEQFF.

This clonotype was detected many times. The chain couples TRBV20-1 to TRBJ2-7; TRBD1 is a possible D gene (7 bases). The CDR3 spans 14 residues. Germline V gene lookup returns CDR1 DFQATT and CDR2 SNEGSKA (reference sequence). Trimming took off 1 base at V and 4 bases at J, with 14 bases between the two ends. The CDR3 here is CSARGDRDLYEQYF. The CDR3 nucleotides are TGCAGTGCTAGAGGCGACAGGGACTTATACGAGCAGTACTTC.

Ten or more counts support this clonotype. The chain has TRBV3-2 and TRBJ1-6. TRBV3-2 is a pseudogene. The CDR3 spans 19 residues. The CDR3 nucleotides read TGTGCCAGCAGCCAAGATCTCGTCAGTTCGAGCTCCTATAATTCACCCCTCCACTTT. This sequence encodes CASSQDLVSSSSYNSPLHF.

The V call is TRBV15, the J call TRBJ2-1, with 10 positions matching TRBD1. The CDR3 spans 14 residues. The germline gives CDR1 LNHNV, CDR2 YYDKDF (reference sequence). The junction had 0 bases not matched to a gene; V was cut back by 5 bases and J by 2 bases. CDR3 loop: CATSDRGPYNEQFF. DNA for the CDR3: TGTGCCACCAGCGACAGGGGGCCCTACAATGAGCAGTTCTTC.

The CDR3 reads CASSYVLAGEYYEQYF. The DNA of the CDR3 is TGTGCCAGCAGTTACGTCCTAGCGGGGGAATACTACGAGCAGTACTTC. This rearrangement joins TRBV6-2 or TRBV6-3 to TRBJ2-7, with 10 bases identical to TRBD2. Germline CDR1 is MNHEY and CDR2 is SVGEGT. The CDR3 has 16 amino acids. V gave up 2 bases and J gave up 3 bases; unmatched junction bases: 7.